These 24 T cell receptor beta chains came from one sample sequenced in a study of T cell clonotyping in hematopoietic cell transplantation. Repertoires were generated with immunoSEQ multiplex PCR, while TCRdb's copy carries only in-frame clones and drops some. The sample lists nearly 5,500 clones, about 84% occurring once. The sequencing used peripheral blood mononuclear cells, collected 30 days after allogeneic stem cell transplant. These receptors came from a male patient aged 55-69 years who had an allogeneic stem cell transplant from an unrelated donor, so the T cells may come from the graft donor. Some clones in this sample may be carry-over from other donors' samples.

Points on this clone: One end of the junction varies from germline; a read error may be responsible. The chain uses TRBV7-7 and TRBJ2-5, with D unresolved. The CDR3 has 13 residues. From germline, CDR1 is SSHAT and CDR2 FNYEAQ (reference sequence). The CDR3: CASSFRDQETQYF. CDR3 sequence (DNA): TGTGCTAGCAGCTTTCGCGACCAAGAGACCCAGTACTTC.

The CDR3 protein is CASSYSGREAYEQYF. The DNA for the CDR3 is TGTGCCAGCAGTTACTCTGGGCGGGAGGCGTACGAGCAGTACTTC. This chain links TRBV6-6 with TRBJ2-7; 8 bases map to TRBD2. V lost 0 bases, J lost 4 bases, and 5 bases stayed unmatched. Germline V gene data show CDR1 as MNHNY and CDR2 as SVGAGI (reference sequence). This CDR3 comprises 15 residues.

This chain links TRBV5-1 with TRBJ1-2; 8 nucleotides align to TRBD1. CDR1 is SGHRS and CDR2 is YFSETQ in the germline V gene. The CDR3 totals 15 residues. The J segment lost 1 base and the V segment lost 7 bases, leaving 9 bases of the junction unmatched. The CDR3 sequence is CASRDRPSVNYGYTF. The CDR3 coding sequence is TGCGCCAGCCGGGACAGGCCCTCCGTTAACTATGGCTACACCTTC.

The V and J genes are TRBV6-9 and TRBJ1-6; no firm D call. There are 14 residues in the CDR3. The germline V gene encodes CDR1 MNHGY and CDR2 SVAAGI. V was pared by 3 bases and J by 11 bases, with 14 bases between. The CDR3, as DNA: TGTGCCAGCAGTTACCGACGACCCCCTCCACCCCTCCACTTT. It encodes CASSYRRPPPPLHF.

The chain uses TRBV11-2 and TRBJ2-4; the match to TRBD2 covers 12 bases. Germline lookup yields CDR1 SGHAT and CDR2 FQNNGV. The CDR3 runs 15 residues. Trimming took 1 base from V and 6 from J; bases not matched to a gene: 1. In DNA, the CDR3 is TGTGCCAGCAGCTTAGGACTAGCGGGGGCAAACATTCAGTACTTC. Translated: CASSLGLAGANIQYF.

The V and J genes are TRBV9 and TRBJ1-4; D might be TRBD1 (5 bases). The CDR3 is 15 residues long. The ends were cut back, 0 bases at V and 3 bases at J, with 9 bases in the middle. Germline V gives CDR1 SGDLS, CDR2 YYNGEE. CDR3 DNA sequence: TGTGCCAGCAGCGTAGGGGACGGGGCTAATGAAAAACTGTTTTTT. Its protein product is CASSVGDGANEKLFF.

The chain couples TRBV29-1 to TRBJ2-1; the D gene is possibly TRBD1 (6 bases). The CDR3 length is 14 residues. Between the trimmed V and J ends, which lost 2 bases and 5 bases, there was a span of 13 bases. Germline V gives CDR1 SQVTM, CDR2 ANQGSEA. CDR3 bases: TGCAGCGTTGAAAACCCAGGGGATAACAATGAGCAGTTCTTC. This sequence encodes CSVENPGDNNEQFF.

By frequency in the sample, this clone is medium-sized. The chain recombines TRBV23-1 with TRBJ2-1; TRBD1 is a possible D gene (5 bases). TRBV23-1 is an open reading frame whose function is uncertain. The CDR3 length is 16 residues. The V gene lost 2 bases and the J gene lost 0 bases, with 11 bases spanning the gap. The CDR3, as DNA: TGCGCCAGCAGTCAAAGACGACAGACCTCCTACAATGAGCAGTTCTTC. Its protein is CASSQRRQTSYNEQFF.

The chain combines TRBV5-1 with TRBJ1-1; TRBD1 aligns across 7 bases. The CDR3 is made up of 15 amino acids. Per germline, CDR1 SGHRS and CDR2 YFSETQ. Germline trimming cut 5 bases from V and 2 bases from J; bases unmatched to any gene: 9. The CDR3 DNA follows: TGCGCCAGCAGGCCTCCGGGACAGCCAAACACTGAAGCTTTCTTT. It yields the protein CASRPPGQPNTEAFF.

The chain combines TRBV25-1 with TRBJ1-5, with D unresolved. V lost 6 bases to trimming and J lost 2 bases, with 8 bases between them. The V gene's germline CDR1 is MGHDK and CDR2 SYGVNS. This CDR3 has 13 residues. CDR3 sequence: CASRGQGNQPQHF. CDR3 DNA sequence: TGTGCCAGCAGGGGTCAAGGCAATCAGCCCCAGCATTTT.

The chain has TRBV5-1 and TRBJ1-1; 9 bases align to TRBD1. This CDR3 has 14 amino acids. Trimming cost V 3 bases and J 1 base; bases outside gene matches: 1. Germline V gene data show CDR1 as SGHRS and CDR2 as YFSETQ. The CDR3 loop reads CASSSGQGNTEAFF. The CDR3 DNA follows: TGCGCCAGCAGCTCGGGACAGGGGAACACTGAAGCTTTCTTT.

Only one count was recorded for this clone. The chain uses TRBV29-1 and TRBJ2-7; unclear D gene. The germline V gene encodes CDR1 SQVTM and CDR2 ANQGSEA. V lost 5 bases, J lost 3 bases, and 11 bases lay in between. The CDR3 covers 12 residues. CDR3 residues: CSVSYKGYEQYF. DNA for the CDR3: TGCAGCGTTTCCTACAAAGGCTACGAGCAGTACTTC.

J is TRBJ2-3 and V is TRBV19; TRBD2 aligns across 9 bases. Germline loops: CDR1 LNHDA, CDR2 SQIVND (reference sequence). This CDR3 has 16 residues. With 3 bases clipped from V and 4 bases from J, the junction kept 8 bases outside the gene matches. This CDR3 is CASSIAAGGKADTQYF. For the CDR3, the DNA is TGTGCCAGTAGTATCGCGGCGGGGGGGAAGGCAGATACGCAGTATTTT.

This clone was observed a handful of times. The chain has TRBV25-1 and TRBJ2-2, with TRBD2 as a possible D gene (6 bases). CDR1 is MGHDK, CDR2 SYGVNS, per germline. The V end was cut by 3 bases, the J end by 6 bases, with 8 bases between. This CDR3 is 13 amino acids long. CDR3 region: CASSDRGSGELFF. The CDR3 nucleotides are TGTGCCAGCAGTGACCGGGGGTCCGGGGAGCTGTTTTTT.

The chain links TRBV13 to TRBJ2-7; possible D gene TRBD2, 6 bases. Germline V gene data show CDR1 as PRHDT and CDR2 as FYEKMQ (reference sequence). The V end lost 5 bases, the J end lost 0 bases, and 17 bases lay between the germline ends. The CDR3 covers 16 residues. For the CDR3, the DNA is TGTGCCAGCAGCGATCGCCGGGACTCTATCTCCTACGAGCAGTACTTC. The encoded protein is CASSDRRDSISYEQYF.

The V and J genes are TRBV5-1 and TRBJ2-2, with D unresolved. Deletions cut 8 bases from V and 10 bases from J, with 6 bases between. Germline assignment: CDR1 SGHRS and CDR2 YFSETQ. This CDR3 is 9 amino acids long. In DNA, the CDR3 is TGCGCCAGTCTCGTGGAGCTGTTTTTT. Its translation is CASLVELFF.

The chain joins TRBV30 to TRBJ1-1; D might be TRBD1 (5 bases). The CDR3 extends over 13 amino acids. V was trimmed by 5 bases and J by 7 bases, leaving 17 bases between them. Germline CDR1 reads GTSNPN; CDR2 reads SVGIG (reference sequence). DNA for the CDR3: TGTGCCTGGGGACGTGGGGGGTTCGGTGAAGCTTTCTTT. Translating it yields CAWGRGGFGEAFF.

In its sample, this clone ranks as medium-sized. This rearrangement joins TRBV6-4 to TRBJ1-2, with 7 bases aligning to TRBD1. The length of the CDR3 is 13 residues. Germline-derived CDR1 and CDR2 are MRHNA and SNTAGT. V shed 5 bases, J shed 2 bases, and the junction held 2 bases outside the gene matches. CDR3 bases: TGTGCCAGCAGTAGGGACAGAAACTATGGCTACACCTTC. Encoded protein: CASSRDRNYGYTF.

The genes are TRBV4-2 and TRBJ2-1, with TRBD1 identical over 11 bases. The CDR3 is 15 amino acids. J was trimmed by 7 bases and V by 0 bases; bases with no gene match: 2. Germline lookup yields CDR1 LGHNA and CDR2 YNFKEQ. This chain's CDR3 is CASSQEGQGGNEQFF. The CDR3 region has the DNA TGTGCCAGCAGCCAAGAGGGACAGGGGGGTAATGAGCAGTTCTTC.

This clone appeared a single time. The CDR3 reads CASRTGYANTGELFF. For the CDR3, the DNA is TGTGCCAGCAGGACGGGTTACGCGAACACCGGGGAGCTGTTTTTT. The chain employs TRBV2 and TRBJ2-2; D is unclear. Trimming left V 6 bases short and J 0 bases short, with 11 bases between. The CDR3 spans 15 residues. Germline CDR1 SNHLY, CDR2 FYNNEI.

The CDR3 nucleotides read TGTGCCAGCAGCGTCGACATAGGGACGGGGGACTATGGCTACACCTTC. Protein product: CASSVDIGTGDYGYTF. This rearrangement joins TRBV9 to TRBJ1-2, with D possibly TRBD1 on 5 matching bases. The CDR3 loop spans 16 amino acids. V shed 2 bases and J shed 3 bases, with 17 bases lying between them. Germline values: CDR1 SGDLS, CDR2 YYNGEE.

The chain employs TRBV30 and TRBJ2-3; TRBD1 matches at 8 bases. Trimming took 4 bases from V and 1 from J; bases not matched to a gene: 10. CDR3 length: 16 amino acids. Germline assignment: CDR1 GTSNPN and CDR2 SVGIG (reference sequence). CDR3 region: CAWTLQGAFGTDTQYF. The CDR3 nucleotides read TGTGCCTGGACCCTTCAGGGGGCATTTGGCACAGATACGCAGTATTTT.

This chain uses TRBV4-1 with TRBJ2-5, with 8 bases that match TRBD2. Unmatched junction bases numbered 8, after V lost 0 bases and J lost 14 bases. The CDR3 has 13 residues. Germline V lookup: CDR1 MGHRA, CDR2 YSYEKL. The CDR3 coding sequence is TGCGCCAGCAGCCAAGATCGGGGGAGCGGGGGATACTTC. Translated: CASSQDRGSGGYF.

This rearrangement joins TRBV9 to TRBJ2-2, with D perhaps TRBD1 (5 bases). The CDR3 is 12 amino acids. Germline V gene sequence: CDR1 SGDLS, CDR2 YYNGEE. V dropped 6 bases and J dropped 6 bases, with 9 bases sitting between them. The CDR3 coding sequence is TGTGCCAGCACCAGGGCGGCCGGGGAGCTGTTTTTT. Translating gives CASTRAAGELFF.